This paragraph reports one T cell receptor (beta chain). The antigen is undetermined. These data come from a study of T cell responses to AZD1222 COVID-19 vaccine. Across the study: It was second doses at about 4 or about 12 weeks that were pooled.

Sequenced by immunoSEQ multiplex PCR; TCRdb stores in-frame clones only, minus some. The sample consists of about 120,000 clones, over 75% of them appearing once. Broader study findings: Spike-spanning, vaccine-associated CD4 TCRs were dominant at 160-218 and 743-854. Donors, mostly white British, included more females; clonal diversity was possibly underestimated.

The receptor was isolated from an adult in good health. Sequenced material: peripheral blood, taken on day 0 of AZD1222 vaccination.

The CDR3 region has the DNA TGTGCCAGCAGTTACTGGGGACAGGCGCAGTACTTC. Amino acid sequence: CASSYWGQAQYF. The chain uses TRBV6-2 or TRBV6-3 and TRBJ2-5; 8 nucleotides agree with TRBD1. Germline trimming cut 1 base from V and 11 bases from J; bases unmatched to any gene: 3. Per germline, CDR1 MNHEY and CDR2 SVGEGT. The CDR3 has 12 amino acids.